The 16 T cell receptor beta chains below all came from one sample that was sequenced in a study of regulatory T cells in long-lasting Graves disease. Time point here: persistent/refractory GD, antithyroid drugs over 5 years with positive TRAb. From RNA extracted from PBMCs, the TCR library was made. Arm-PCR with iRepertoire HTBI primers amplified the CDR3 regions for these TCR beta libraries. Via MiXCR, TCRdb re-called the multiplex PCR reads, giving one row per CDR3 protein. Here the sample spans about half a million distinct CDR3 sequences, about 20% being singletons. The starting material was peripheral blood mononuclear cells (PBMCs), obtained when the disease was refractory, from a patient treated with antithyroid drugs. The receptor source for this set is a female donor with Graves disease.

This clonotype has a count of ten or more. V and J are TRBV28 and TRBJ2-2, with 8 bases lining up with TRBD1. The CDR3 spans 15 residues. The ends lost 6 bases at V and 5 bases at J; junction bases unmatched: 8. Germline values: CDR1 MDHEN, CDR2 SYDVKM. CDR3 amino acids: CASSENRGWTGELFF. The CDR3 DNA reads TGTGCCAGCAGCGAAAACAGGGGGTGGACCGGGGAGCTGTTTTTT.

This clonotype has only a few counts. The chain carries TRBV10-3 and TRBJ2-2; D might be TRBD1 (6 bases). The ends were cut back, 8 bases at V and 1 base at J, with 11 bases in the middle. Germline CDR1 is ENHRY and CDR2 is SYGVKD. The CDR3 extends over 14 amino acids. The CDR3 is CAIGGQRNTGELFF. The DNA of the CDR3 is TGTGCCATCGGAGGACAGAGGAACACCGGGGAGCTGTTTTTT.

This clonotype was observed a few times. CDR3 region: CAWSRGRSGTEAFF. For the CDR3, the DNA is TGTGCCTGGAGTCGAGGCAGGTCGGGGACTGAAGCTTTCTTT. The chain employs TRBV30 and TRBJ1-1; D uncertain. V was pared by 2 bases and J by 5 bases, with 15 bases between. The CDR3 has 14 residues. Per the germline V gene, CDR1 is GTSNPN and CDR2 is SVGIG (reference sequence).

In its sample, this clonotype was seen many times. The V call is TRBV7-2, the J call TRBJ2-4; D not resolved. The CDR3 totals 17 residues. Deletions cut 0 bases from V and 0 bases from J, with 12 bases between. Germline loops: CDR1 SGHTA, CDR2 FQGNSA. CDR3 sequence: CASSLAFDGLAKNIQYF. CDR3 coding DNA: TGTGCCAGCAGCTTAGCGTTCGATGGGCTAGCCAAAAACATTCAGTACTTC.

The chain employs TRBV20-1 and TRBJ1-4; no firm D call. Trimming pared 0 bases from V and 4 bases from J, leaving 12 bases between. The CDR3 is 15 amino acids. The V gene's germline CDR1 is DFQATT and CDR2 SNEGSKA (reference sequence). CDR3 bases: TGCAGTGCTAGAGATTTAGGGTCTGGTAATGAAAAACTGTTTTTT. This sequence encodes CSARDLGSGNEKLFF.

In its sample, this clonotype was seen many times. This chain joins TRBV12-3 or TRBV12-4 and TRBJ1-1; 7 bases align to TRBD1. Losses at the gene ends were 5 bases for V and 4 bases for J; bases not matched to a gene: 13. CDR3 length: 16 amino acids. The CDR3 DNA is TGTGCCAGCAGTCGCGCTCTGACAGGGATGAGCACTGAAGCTTTCTTT. It yields the protein CASSRALTGMSTEAFF.

The gene calls are TRBV27 and TRBJ2-3; D unresolved. Germline CDR1 MNHEY, CDR2 SMNVEV (reference sequence). V lost 2 bases and J 2 bases, leaving 11 bases between the germline ends. The CDR3 spans 15 residues. The CDR3 sequence is CASSLGYGLTDTQYF. CDR3 DNA sequence: TGTGCCAGCAGTTTAGGGTACGGGCTCACAGATACGCAGTATTTT.

This clonotype occurred many times. V and J are TRBV6-1 and TRBJ2-7; D possibly corresponds to TRBD2 (5 bases). The germline V gene encodes CDR1 MNHNS and CDR2 SASEGT. With 9 bases removed from V and 0 bases from J, the gap between germline ends came to 9 bases. The CDR3 has 12 residues. The CDR3 DNA follows: TGTGCCAGTCTTAGCGACTCCTACGAGCAGTACTTC. It specifies CASLSDSYEQYF.

This clonotype was observed many times. The chain recombines TRBV9 with TRBJ1-2; D might be TRBD1 (5 bases). V shed 4 bases and J shed 6 bases, with 16 bases lying between them. CDR1 and CDR2 (germline): SGDLS, YYNGEE. The length of the CDR3 is 14 residues. CDR3 protein: CASSQEEGTHGYTF. As DNA, the CDR3 is TGTGCCAGCAGCCAAGAGGAAGGGACTCATGGCTACACCTTC.

This clonotype was detected many times. The chain couples TRBV28 to TRBJ1-2; D is unresolved. Germline V gene lookup returns CDR1 MDHEN and CDR2 SYDVKM. CDR3 length equals 14 residues. Trimming took off 5 bases at V and 4 bases at J, with 14 bases between the two ends. The CDR3 loop reads CASSSGEARYGYTF. In DNA form, the CDR3 reads TGTGCCAGCAGTAGTGGGGAGGCTCGCTATGGCTACACCTTC.

The chain combines TRBV6-1 with TRBJ2-2, with D possibly called TRBD1 or TRBD2 (6 bases each). This CDR3 has 15 residues. Trimming shortened V by 8 bases and J by 7 bases, and 20 bases separated the two germline ends. Germline V gene lookup returns CDR1 MNHNS and CDR2 SASEGT. CDR3: CASWSVGGKNGELFF. DNA of the CDR3: TGTGCCAGCTGGTCGGTAGGGGGGAAGAACGGGGAGCTGTTTTTT.

V usage is TRBV4-1 and J usage is TRBJ2-2; tentatively, D is TRBD1 (6 bases). Germline assignment: CDR1 MGHRA and CDR2 YSYEKL. CDR3 length equals 15 residues. V gave up 2 bases and J gave up 3 bases, with 10 bases separating them. The CDR3 nucleotides are TGCGCCAGCAGCCAATACGGACAGTACACCGGGGAGCTGTTTTTT. This codes for CASSQYGQYTGELFF.

The chain couples TRBV12-3 or TRBV12-4 to TRBJ2-3; weak D call: TRBD2 (5 bases). The ends were cut back, 5 bases at V and 1 base at J, with 16 bases in the middle. This CDR3 region has 16 residues. The chain's CDR3 is CASSKQNLGGTDTQYF. In DNA, the CDR3 is TGTGCCAGCAGTAAACAGAATCTCGGGGGCACAGATACGCAGTATTTT.

The chain carries TRBV6-2 or TRBV6-3 and TRBJ1-6; tentatively, D is TRBD1 (5 bases). The CDR3 runs 15 residues. Germline V gene lookup returns CDR1 MNHEY and CDR2 SVGEGT. Trimming stripped 4 bases from V and 7 bases from J, with 14 bases between. For the CDR3, the DNA is TGTGCCAGCAGTTCCGTTCCGGGACTGAATTCACCCCTCCACTTT. Its translation: CASSSVPGLNSPLHF.

This clonotype was observed at least ten times. V usage is TRBV28 and J usage is TRBJ2-7; D is perhaps TRBD2 (6 bases). The CDR3 totals 14 residues. V lost 5 bases, J lost 9 bases, and 20 bases lay in between. Germline CDR1 is MDHEN and CDR2 is SYDVKM. CDR3 residues: CASSIGTGYNGQYF. In nucleotides, the CDR3 is TGTGCCAGCAGTATCGGGACTGGCTACAACGGGCAGTACTTC.

In its sample, this clonotype was seen many times. This sequence joins TRBV6-1 and TRBJ1-1, with D perhaps TRBD1 (5 bases). CDR1 and CDR2 (germline): MNHNS, SASEGT. CDR3 size: 15 residues. V gave up 1 base and J gave up 8 bases, with 17 bases separating them. The CDR3 is CASSEGDRTVGEAFF. For the CDR3, the DNA is TGTGCCAGCAGTGAAGGAGACAGAACCGTCGGAGAAGCTTTCTTT.